The 18 T cell receptor beta chains presented below share a single source sample, sequenced in a study of response to subunit inactivated influenza vaccine. TCRdb ran MiXCR on the RT-PCR reads and lists one entry per CDR3 protein. The sample has fewer than 350,000 distinct CDR3 sequences, less than 25% seen once. The specimen was PBMCs from blood, collected about 20 months after vaccination. The receptors here all came from a man aged 50 to 75 who received an inactivated influenza vaccine.

Ten or more counts support this clonotype. The J gene is TRBJ1-5, the V gene TRBV2, with D unresolved. V was clipped by 5 bases and J by 0 bases, with 5 bases between them. Looked up from germline, CDR1 is SNHLY and CDR2 is FYNNEI. The CDR3 runs to 13 residues. The CDR3 nucleotides are TGTGCCAGCAGTCTGTTTAGCAATCAGCCCCAGCATTTT. Its protein is CASSLFSNQPQHF.

This clonotype was counted many times. The chain carries TRBV6-2 or TRBV6-3 and TRBJ1-1, with 11 positions matching TRBD1. CDR1 and CDR2 from the germline V gene are MNHEY and SVGEGT. The ends lost 4 bases at V and 4 bases at J; junction bases unmatched: 11. The CDR3 extends over 17 amino acids. The CDR3 nucleotides read TGTGCCAGCAGTTCCCCCCGGGACAGGGGGTTAGGCACTGAAGCTTTCTTT. Translating gives CASSSPRDRGLGTEAFF.

V gene TRBV12-3 or TRBV12-4 combines with J gene TRBJ1-1; perhaps TRBD1 as D (5 bases). The CDR3 is 12 residues long. V lost 10 bases and J lost 10, with 19 bases in between. The CDR3 spells CATAEGQRTAFF. CDR3 coding DNA: TGTGCCACCGCGGAGGGGCAGCGGACAGCTTTCTTT.

The chain recombines TRBV2 with TRBJ2-1; 12 bases are a match to TRBD2. The CDR3 has 15 amino acids. Trimming took 6 bases from V and 7 from J; bases not matched to a gene: 7. CDR1 is SNHLY, CDR2 FYNNEI, per germline. The CDR3 coding sequence is TGTGCCAGCAGCCGAACTAGCGGGAGGAGAAATGAGCAGTTCTTC. Its protein is CASSRTSGRRNEQFF.

There are many counts of this clonotype. The V call is TRBV12-3 or TRBV12-4, the J call TRBJ1-1; D unresolved. The V end was cut by 5 bases, the J end by 1 base, with 17 bases between. CDR3 length: 16 residues. Here the CDR3 DNA reads TGTGCCAGCAGTCCCCCCGGCAGGCTAAAGAACACTGAAGCTTTCTTT. This gives the protein CASSPPGRLKNTEAFF.

This clonotype turned up a few times. This chain links TRBV7-2 with TRBJ1-5, with 7 bases lining up with TRBD1. V was clipped by 1 base and J by 4 bases; unmatched bases: 4. This CDR3 is built from 15 residues. Looked up from germline, CDR1 is SGHTA and CDR2 is FQGNSA. The CDR3 DNA is TGTGCCAGCAGCTTAGTTCAGGGGGGGAATCAGCCCCAGCATTTT. Its translation: CASSLVQGGNQPQHF.

This clonotype turned up a few times. V and J are TRBV12-3 or TRBV12-4 and TRBJ2-6; possibly TRBD1 or TRBD2 for D (5 bases each). The ends were cut back, 0 bases at V and 3 bases at J, with 6 bases in the middle. The CDR3 totals 15 residues. This chain's CDR3 is CASSLAGDGANVLTF. The CDR3, as DNA: TGTGCCAGCAGTTTAGCGGGGGATGGGGCCAACGTCCTGACTTTC.

The chain uses TRBV6-2 or TRBV6-3 and TRBJ2-5; D unclear. This CDR3 is built from 14 residues. Looked up from germline, CDR1 is MNHEY and CDR2 is SVGEGT. The V gene lost 2 bases and the J gene lost 2 bases, with 9 bases spanning the gap. CDR3 DNA: TGTGCCAGCAGTTACCTCAAGAGTCAAGAGACCCAGTACTTC. As protein: CASSYLKSQETQYF.

The chain has TRBV5-1 and TRBJ2-3; perhaps TRBD2 as D (5 bases). The CDR3 loop spans 14 amino acids. Germline values: CDR1 SGHRS, CDR2 YFSETQ. With 6 bases removed from V and 0 bases from J, the gap between germline ends came to 11 bases. CDR3 in amino acids: CASTRGGSTDTQYF. The CDR3 coding sequence is TGCGCCAGCACCCGGGGTGGGAGCACAGATACGCAGTATTTT.

The chain recombines TRBV27 with TRBJ1-5; TRBD1 aligns across 7 bases. V gave up 4 bases and J gave up 2 bases; unmatched junction bases: 5. CDR3 length equals 15 residues. The germline CDR1 and CDR2 sequences are MNHEY and SMNVEV (reference sequence). This CDR3 is CASSSTGVGNQPQHF. The CDR3 coding sequence is TGTGCCAGCAGTTCTACAGGGGTGGGCAATCAGCCCCAGCATTTT.

This chain connects TRBV29-1 to TRBJ2-5, with 7 bases identical to TRBD1. J gave up 5 bases and V 6 bases, and 9 bases lay outside the gene matches. The germline V gene has CDR1 SQVTM and CDR2 ANQGSEA. The CDR3 length is 13 residues. CDR3 protein: CSVPLTGPETQYF. CDR3 DNA: TGCAGCGTCCCTTTGACAGGGCCCGAGACCCAGTACTTC.

V and J are TRBV20-1 and TRBJ1-2; D unresolved. This CDR3 has 14 residues. V was shortened by 3 bases and J by 0 bases, with 11 bases between the two germline ends. Germline V lookup: CDR1 DFQATT, CDR2 SNEGSKA (reference sequence). For the CDR3, the DNA is TGCAGTGCTAGTTTGATAGGCTCTAACTATGGCTACACCTTC. This codes for CSASLIGSNYGYTF.

The chain combines TRBV5-1 with TRBJ2-1, with D possibly being TRBD2 (5 bases). The CDR3 extends over 16 amino acids. Germline assignment: CDR1 SGHRS and CDR2 YFSETQ. Deletions cut 0 bases from V and 0 bases from J, with 10 bases between. The CDR3 nucleotides are TGCGCCAGCAGCTTGGCTCCGGGGAGCTCCTACAATGAGCAGTTCTTC. Its translation is CASSLAPGSSYNEQFF.

This clonotype was detected a few times. The chain combines TRBV4-1 with TRBJ1-5; D call uncertain. CDR3 size: 15 residues. CDR1 is MGHRA and CDR2 is YSYEKL in the germline V gene. The V gene lost 0 bases and the J gene lost 1 base, with 7 bases spanning the gap. CDR3 nucleotides: TGCGCCAGCAGCCAAGAAGGGCAGAGCAATCAGCCCCAGCATTTT. Amino acids: CASSQEGQSNQPQHF.

This clonotype was seen more than once but under ten times. The chain uses TRBV4-2 and TRBJ2-1; D gene ambiguous. CDR3 length: 15 amino acids. V lost 0 bases and J lost 9, with 15 bases in between. The germline gives CDR1 LGHNA, CDR2 YNFKEQ. CDR3 coding DNA: TGTGCCAGCAGCCAAGATTCCGTTAAGTTACCTGAGCAGTTCTTC. Protein: CASSQDSVKLPEQFF.

The chain carries TRBV29-1 and TRBJ2-1; tentative D call: TRBD1 (6 bases). The CDR3 runs 13 residues. Germline V gene lookup returns CDR1 SQVTM and CDR2 ANQGSEA. V lost 3 bases to trimming and J lost 8 bases, with 14 bases between them. The CDR3 protein is CSVDRGVGDEQFF. The CDR3 bases are TGCAGCGTTGACAGGGGAGTCGGTGATGAGCAGTTCTTC.

The chain employs TRBV5-5 and TRBJ1-1; no reliable D call. The CDR3 extends over 12 amino acids. Trimming shortened V by 4 bases and J by 8 bases, and 12 bases separated the two germline ends. Per the germline V gene, CDR1 is SGHKS and CDR2 is YYEKEE (reference sequence). CDR3 in amino acids: CASSIPLGEAFF. The CDR3 nucleotides read TGTGCCAGCAGCATACCGCTGGGCGAAGCTTTCTTT.

The chain joins TRBV6-6 to TRBJ2-7, with D perhaps given as TRBD1 or TRBD2 (5 bases each). The germline V gene encodes CDR1 MNHNY and CDR2 SVGAGI (reference sequence). The CDR3 runs 11 residues. V was pared by 6 bases and J by 9 bases, with 12 bases between. The CDR3 reads CASRDTGGQYF. CDR3 bases: TGTGCCAGCAGGGACACTGGGGGGCAGTACTTC.